This T cell receptor (beta chain) was sequenced in a study of CD4 T cells in relation to SARS-CoV-2 and coronaviruses. Study context: A couple of subjects were Hispanic; patients were under 10 males and a few females.

Deep TCR-beta sequencing used DNA from uncultured naive and memory CD4+ T cells. Profiled with immunoSEQ multiplex PCR; TCRdb holds only in-frame clones, not every one. The data contain tens of thousands of clones, roughly 88% of them seen just once; the ten biggest clones take up approximately 3.1%. Looked up from germline, CDR1 is MDHEN and CDR2 is SYDVKM. The CDR3 is made up of 14 amino acids. The V end was cut by 7 bases, the J end by 1 base, with 13 bases between. The gene calls are TRBV28 and TRBJ2-5; D may be TRBD1 or TRBD2 (5 bases each). Specimen: memory CD4+ T cells from PBMCs. The clonotype comes from an adult with COVID-19. CDR3 sequence (DNA): TGTGCCAGCAAGAAGGGACGGCGCCAAGAGACCCAGTACTTC. It is translated as CASKKGRRQETQYF.